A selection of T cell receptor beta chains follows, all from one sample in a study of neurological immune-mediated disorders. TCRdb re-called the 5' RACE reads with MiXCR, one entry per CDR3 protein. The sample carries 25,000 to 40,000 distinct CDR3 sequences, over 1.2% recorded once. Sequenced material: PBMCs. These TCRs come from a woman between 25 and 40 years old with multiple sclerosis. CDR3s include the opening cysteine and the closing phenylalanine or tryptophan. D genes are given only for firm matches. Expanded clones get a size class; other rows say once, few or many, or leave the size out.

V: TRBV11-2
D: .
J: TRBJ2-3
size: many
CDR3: CASSSYGGREDTQYF
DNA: TGTGCCAGCAGCTCCTATGGGGGACGAGAAGATACGCAGTATTTT

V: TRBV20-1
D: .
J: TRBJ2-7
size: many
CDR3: CSAPQLRGPRPYEQYF
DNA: TGCAGTGCTCCACAACTACGAGGACCGCGGCCCTACGAGCAGTACTTC

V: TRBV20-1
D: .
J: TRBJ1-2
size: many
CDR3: CSARDLGSGYTF
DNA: TGCAGTGCTAGAGATCTGGGAAGTGGCTACACCTTC

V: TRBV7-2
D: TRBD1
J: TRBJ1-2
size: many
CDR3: CASSLVQGGYGYTF
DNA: TGTGCCAGCAGCTTAGTACAGGGGGGCTATGGCTACACCTTC

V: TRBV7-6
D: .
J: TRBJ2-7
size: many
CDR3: CASSPGTPGGYEQYF
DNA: TGTGCCAGCAGCCCCGGGACACCAGGAGGCTACGAGCAGTACTTC

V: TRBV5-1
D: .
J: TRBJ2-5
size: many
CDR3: CASSLMGEETQYF
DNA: TGCGCCAGCAGCTTGATGGGGGAAGAGACCCAGTACTTC

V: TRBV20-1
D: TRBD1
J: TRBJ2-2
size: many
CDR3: CSARDRGGGELFF
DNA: TGCAGTGCTAGGGACAGGGGAGGCGGGGAGCTGTTTTTT

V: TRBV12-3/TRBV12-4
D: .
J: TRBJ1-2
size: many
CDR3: CASSLGGRVGYTF
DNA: TGTGCCAGCAGTTTGGGGGGGCGGGTTGGCTACACCTTC

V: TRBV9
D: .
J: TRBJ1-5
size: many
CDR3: CASSVGERGPQHF
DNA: TGTGCCAGCAGCGTAGGGGAAAGAGGGCCCCAGCATTTT

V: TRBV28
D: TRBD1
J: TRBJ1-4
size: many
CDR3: CASRTGGIEKLFF
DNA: TGTGCCAGCCGGACAGGGGGCATTGAAAAACTGTTTTTT

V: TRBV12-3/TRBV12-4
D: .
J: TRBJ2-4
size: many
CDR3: CASSPQESNIQYF
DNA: TGTGCCAGCAGTCCGCAGGAGAGCAACATTCAGTACTTC

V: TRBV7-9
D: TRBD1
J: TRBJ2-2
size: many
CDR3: CASSSGQGLFF
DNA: TGTGCCAGCAGCTCCGGACAGGGGCTGTTTTTT

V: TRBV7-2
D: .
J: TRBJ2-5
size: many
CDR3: CASSASRGETQYF
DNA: TGTGCCAGCAGCGCGTCTAGGGGGGAGACCCAGTACTTC

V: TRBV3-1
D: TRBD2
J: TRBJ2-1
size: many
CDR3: CASSHSGGASNEQFF
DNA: TGTGCCAGCAGCCATAGCGGGGGGGCCTCCAATGAGCAGTTCTTC

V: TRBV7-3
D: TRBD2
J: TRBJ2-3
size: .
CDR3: CASSLGLATDTQYF
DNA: TGTGCCAGCAGCCTCGGACTAGCGACAGATACGCAGTATTTT

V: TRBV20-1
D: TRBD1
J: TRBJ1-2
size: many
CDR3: CSARGQGTSGYTF
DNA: TGCAGTGCTAGAGGACAGGGGACTTCTGGCTACACCTTC

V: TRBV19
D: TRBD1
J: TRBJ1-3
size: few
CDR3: CASSMAGGIGNTIYF
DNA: TGTGCCAGTAGTATGGCAGGGGGCATCGGAAACACCATATATTTT

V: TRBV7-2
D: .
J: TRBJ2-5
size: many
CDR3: CASSLSRETQYF
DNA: TGTGCCAGCAGCTTAAGTCGAGAGACCCAGTACTTC

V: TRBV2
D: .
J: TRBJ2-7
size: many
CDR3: CASRGVGETYEQYF
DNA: TGTGCCAGCAGGGGGGTAGGGGAGACCTACGAGCAGTACTTC

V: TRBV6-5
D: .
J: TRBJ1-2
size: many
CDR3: CASSYSGANGYTF
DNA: TGTGCCAGCAGTTACTCTGGGGCGAATGGCTACACCTTC

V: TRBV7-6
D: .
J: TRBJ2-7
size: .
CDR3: CASSPKLTSDEQYF
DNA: TGTGCCAGCAGCCCGAAGTTGACCTCGGACGAGCAGTACTTC

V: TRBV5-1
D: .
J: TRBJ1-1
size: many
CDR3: CASSLVGQVNTEAFF
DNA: TGCGCCAGCAGCTTGGTAGGCCAGGTGAACACTGAAGCTTTCTTT

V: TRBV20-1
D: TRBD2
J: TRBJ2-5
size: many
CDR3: CSASSFLAGGSETQYF
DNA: TGCAGTGCTAGTTCATTTCTCGCGGGGGGATCGGAGACCCAGTACTTC

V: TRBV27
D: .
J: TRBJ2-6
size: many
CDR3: CASSRRGSGANVLTF
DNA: TGTGCCAGCAGTCGTCGGGGGTCTGGGGCCAACGTCCTGACTTTC

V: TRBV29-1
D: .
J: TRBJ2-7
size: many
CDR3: CSAGTGSSYEQYF
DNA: TGCAGCGCTGGGACCGGGAGCTCCTACGAGCAGTACTTC

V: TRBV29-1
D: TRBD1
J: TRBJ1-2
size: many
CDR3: CSATQGAGYGYTF
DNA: TGCAGCGCTACACAGGGGGCCGGGTATGGCTACACCTTC

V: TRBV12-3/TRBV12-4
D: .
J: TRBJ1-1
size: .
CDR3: CASSLQKVTEAFF
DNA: TGTGCCAGCAGTTTGCAAAAGGTAACTGAAGCTTTCTTT

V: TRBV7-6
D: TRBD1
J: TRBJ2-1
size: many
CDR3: CASSLAARDRAYNEQFF
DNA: TGTGCCAGCAGCTTAGCGGCCCGGGACAGGGCCTACAATGAGCAGTTCTTC

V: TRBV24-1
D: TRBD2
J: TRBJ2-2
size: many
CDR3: CATSDFKRGITGELFF
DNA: TGTGCCACCAGTGATTTCAAGCGGGGCATCACCGGGGAGCTGTTTTTT

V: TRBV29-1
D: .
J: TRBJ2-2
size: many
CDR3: CSGSGGQGTTGELFF
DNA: TGCAGCGGCTCAGGCGGCCAGGGGACCACCGGGGAGCTGTTTTTT

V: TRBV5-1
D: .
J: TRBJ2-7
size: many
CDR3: CASSYEGPPYEQYF
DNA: TGCGCCAGCAGTTATGAGGGCCCACCCTACGAGCAGTACTTC

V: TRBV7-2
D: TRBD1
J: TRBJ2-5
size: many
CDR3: CASSTYRGQETQYF
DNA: TGTGCCAGCAGCACCTACAGGGGGCAAGAGACCCAGTACTTC

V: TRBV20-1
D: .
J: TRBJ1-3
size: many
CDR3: CSARVPGDGNTIYF
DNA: TGCAGTGCTAGAGTCCCAGGAGATGGAAACACCATATATTTT

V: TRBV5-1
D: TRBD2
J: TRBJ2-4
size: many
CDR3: CASSFSSGGQNIQYF
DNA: TGCGCCAGCAGCTTCAGTAGCGGGGGCCAAAACATTCAGTACTTC

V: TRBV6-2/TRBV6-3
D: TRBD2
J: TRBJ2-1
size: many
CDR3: CASGKTSGGATLGEQFF
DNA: TGTGCCAGCGGAAAGACTAGCGGGGGGGCTACGCTGGGTGAGCAGTTCTTC

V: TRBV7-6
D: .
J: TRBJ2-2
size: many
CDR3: CASSEPLKGTGELFF
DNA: TGTGCCAGCAGCGAGCCCCTAAAGGGCACCGGGGAGCTGTTTTTT

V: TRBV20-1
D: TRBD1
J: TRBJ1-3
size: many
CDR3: CSGQGLSGNTIYF
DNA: TGCAGTGGACAGGGTCTATCTGGAAACACCATATATTTT

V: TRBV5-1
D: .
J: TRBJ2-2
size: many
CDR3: CASSLGQGSTGELFF
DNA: TGCGCCAGCAGCTTGGGGCAGGGCTCCACCGGGGAGCTGTTTTTT

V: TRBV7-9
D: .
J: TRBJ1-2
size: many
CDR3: CASSSPAKDGKNYGYTF
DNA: TGTGCCAGCAGCTCCCCAGCAAAGGACGGGAAGAACTATGGCTACACCTTC

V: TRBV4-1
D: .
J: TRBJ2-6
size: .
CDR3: CASSPLSGANVLTF
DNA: TGCGCCAGCAGCCCCTTGTCTGGGGCCAACGTCCTGACTTTC

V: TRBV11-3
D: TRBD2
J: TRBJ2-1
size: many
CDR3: CASSLVTSGGANEQFF
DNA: TGTGCCAGCAGCTTAGTCACTAGCGGGGGTGCGAATGAGCAGTTCTTC

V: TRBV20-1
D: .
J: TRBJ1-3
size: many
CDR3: CSARGQARGNTIYF
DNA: TGCAGTGCCCGTGGGCAGGCCCGTGGAAACACCATATATTTT

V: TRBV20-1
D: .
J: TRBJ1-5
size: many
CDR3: CSATKGGQPQHF
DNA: TGCAGTGCTACTAAGGGGGGGCAGCCCCAGCATTTT

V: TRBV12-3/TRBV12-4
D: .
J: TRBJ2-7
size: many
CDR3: CASSFGRFNEQYF
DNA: TGTGCCAGCAGTTTTGGCAGGTTTAACGAGCAGTACTTC

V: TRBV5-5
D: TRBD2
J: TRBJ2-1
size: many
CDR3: CASSFKRGANNEQFF
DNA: TGTGCCAGCAGCTTCAAGCGGGGGGCTAACAATGAGCAGTTCTTC

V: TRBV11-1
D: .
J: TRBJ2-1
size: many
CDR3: CASSVHNGASYNEQFF
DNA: TGTGCCAGCAGCGTACACAATGGGGCCTCCTACAATGAGCAGTTCTTC

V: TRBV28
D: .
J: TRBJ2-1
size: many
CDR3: CASSLPDSSYNEQFF
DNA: TGTGCCAGCAGTTTACCGGATAGCTCCTACAATGAGCAGTTCTTC

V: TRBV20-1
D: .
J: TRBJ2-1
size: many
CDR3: CSAFNARGRNEQFF
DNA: TGCAGTGCCTTCAACGCTAGAGGACGGAATGAGCAGTTCTTC

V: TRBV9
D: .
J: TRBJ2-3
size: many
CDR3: CASSRLGGQGTDTQYF
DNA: TGTGCCAGCAGCCGGCTGGGGGGCCAGGGAACAGATACGCAGTATTTT

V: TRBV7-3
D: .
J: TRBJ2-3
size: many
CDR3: CASSLNPLPGDTQYF
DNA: TGTGCCAGCAGCTTAAACCCCCTCCCGGGAGATACGCAGTATTTT

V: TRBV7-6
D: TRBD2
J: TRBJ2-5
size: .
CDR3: CASSRTSGGPGTQYF
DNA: TGTGCCAGCAGCCGCACTAGCGGGGGGCCTGGGACCCAGTACTTC

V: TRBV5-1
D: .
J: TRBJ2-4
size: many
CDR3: CASSLDSGRGGIQYF
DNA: TGCGCCAGCAGCTTGGATTCGGGCAGGGGGGGCATTCAGTACTTC

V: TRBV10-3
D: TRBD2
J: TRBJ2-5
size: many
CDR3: CAISSAGGRETQYF
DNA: TGTGCCATCAGCTCAGCGGGGGGCAGGGAGACCCAGTACTTC

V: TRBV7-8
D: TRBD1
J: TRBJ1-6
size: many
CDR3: CASDPQGAPNNSPLHF
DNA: TGTGCCAGCGACCCACAGGGGGCCCCTAATAATTCACCCCTCCACTTT

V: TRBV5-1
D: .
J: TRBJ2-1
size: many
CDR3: CASSLRAGYNEQFF
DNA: TGCGCCAGCAGCTTGAGGGCAGGGTACAATGAGCAGTTCTTC

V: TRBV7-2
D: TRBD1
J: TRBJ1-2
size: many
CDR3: CASSLETGNYGYTF
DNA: TGTGCCAGCAGCTTAGAGACAGGGAACTATGGCTACACCTTC

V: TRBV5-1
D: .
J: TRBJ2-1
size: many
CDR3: CASSLDGAGYNEQFF
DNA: TGCGCCAGCAGCTTGGATGGGGCCGGCTACAATGAGCAGTTCTTC

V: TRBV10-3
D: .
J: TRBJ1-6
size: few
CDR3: CATRPGKVNSPLHF
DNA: TGTGCCACCCGCCCGGGAAAAGTTAATTCACCCCTCCACTTT